The sequence of this T cell receptor beta chain was determined in a study of CD8 T cells in ankylosing spondylitis. Broader study findings: Disease-linked clones reportedly concentrated significantly in matched ankylosing spondylitis synovial fluid.

TCRdb called the 5' RACE reads again in MiXCR, with one record for every CDR3 protein. The table has tens of thousands of distinct CDR3 sequences, roughly 17% seen once; the top ten hold around 27%. V gave up 7 bases and J gave up 3 bases; unmatched junction bases: 9. There are 16 residues in the CDR3. In germline, CDR1 is SEHNR, CDR2 FQNEAQ (reference sequence). This clonotype occurred a few times. Its antigen is currently unknown. Sequencing was carried out using blood. This chain uses TRBV7-9 with TRBJ2-2, with TRBD2 identical over 9 bases. The TCR comes from a male donor with ankylosing spondylitis or in good health (not recorded which). The CDR3 coding sequence is TGTGCCAGCAACTTGGGACTAGCTTATGACACCGGGGAGCTGTTTTTT. It encodes CASNLGLAYDTGELFF.